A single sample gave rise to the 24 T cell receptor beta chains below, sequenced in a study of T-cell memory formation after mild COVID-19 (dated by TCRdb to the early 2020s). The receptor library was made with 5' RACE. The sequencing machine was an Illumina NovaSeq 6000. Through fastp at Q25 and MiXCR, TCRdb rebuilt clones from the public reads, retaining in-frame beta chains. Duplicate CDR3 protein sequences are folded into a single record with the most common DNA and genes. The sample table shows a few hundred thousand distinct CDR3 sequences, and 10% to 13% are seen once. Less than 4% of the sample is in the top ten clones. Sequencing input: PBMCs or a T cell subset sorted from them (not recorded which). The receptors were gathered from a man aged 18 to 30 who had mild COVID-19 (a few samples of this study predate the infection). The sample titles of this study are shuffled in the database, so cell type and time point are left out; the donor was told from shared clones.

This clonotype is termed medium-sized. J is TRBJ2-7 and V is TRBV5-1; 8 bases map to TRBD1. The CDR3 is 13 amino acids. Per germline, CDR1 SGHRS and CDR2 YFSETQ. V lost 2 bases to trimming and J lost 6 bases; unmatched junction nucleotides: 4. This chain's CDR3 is CASSFGQGSEQYF. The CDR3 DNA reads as TGCGCCAGCAGCTTTGGACAGGGCAGCGAGCAGTACTTC.

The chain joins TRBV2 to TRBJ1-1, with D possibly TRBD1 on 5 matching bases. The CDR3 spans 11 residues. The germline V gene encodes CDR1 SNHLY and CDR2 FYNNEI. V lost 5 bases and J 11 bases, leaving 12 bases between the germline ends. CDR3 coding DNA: TGTGCCAGCAGTTTGGGGGGAACGGCTTTCTTT. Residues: CASSLGGTAFF.

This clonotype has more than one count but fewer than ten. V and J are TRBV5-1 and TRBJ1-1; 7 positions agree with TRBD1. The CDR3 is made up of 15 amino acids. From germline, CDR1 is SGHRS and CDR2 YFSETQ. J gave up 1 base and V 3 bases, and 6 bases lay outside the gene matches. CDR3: CASSSLSGGNTEAFF. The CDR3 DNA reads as TGCGCCAGCAGCTCGCTCTCAGGGGGGAACACTGAAGCTTTCTTT.

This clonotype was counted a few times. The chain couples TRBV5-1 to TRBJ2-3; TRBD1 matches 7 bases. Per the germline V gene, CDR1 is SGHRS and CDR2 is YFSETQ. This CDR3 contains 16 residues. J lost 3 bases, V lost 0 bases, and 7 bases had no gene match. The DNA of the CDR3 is TGCGCCAGCAGCTTGGGAGTGGGACAGCCTACAGATACGCAGTATTTT. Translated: CASSLGVGQPTDTQYF.

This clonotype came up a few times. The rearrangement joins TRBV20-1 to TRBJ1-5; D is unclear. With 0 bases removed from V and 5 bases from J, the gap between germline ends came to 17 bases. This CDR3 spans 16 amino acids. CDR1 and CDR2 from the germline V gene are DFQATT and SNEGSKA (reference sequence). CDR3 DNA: TGCAGTGCTAGAGATAGGGCCGTAACAGAAGATCAGCCCCAGCATTTT. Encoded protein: CSARDRAVTEDQPQHF.

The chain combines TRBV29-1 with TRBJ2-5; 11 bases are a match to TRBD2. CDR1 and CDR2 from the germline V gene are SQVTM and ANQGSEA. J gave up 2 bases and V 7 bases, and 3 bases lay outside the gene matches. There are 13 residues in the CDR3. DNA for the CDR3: TGCAGCGGAGTAGCGGGAGGGCAAGAGACCCAGTACTTC. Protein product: CSGVAGGQETQYF.

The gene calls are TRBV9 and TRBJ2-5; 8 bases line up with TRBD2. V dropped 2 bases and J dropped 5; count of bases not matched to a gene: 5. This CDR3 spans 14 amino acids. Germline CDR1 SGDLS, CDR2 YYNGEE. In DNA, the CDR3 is TGTGCCAGCAGCGTTGGCGGGGGGAGGGAGACCCAGTACTTC. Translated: CASSVGGGRETQYF.

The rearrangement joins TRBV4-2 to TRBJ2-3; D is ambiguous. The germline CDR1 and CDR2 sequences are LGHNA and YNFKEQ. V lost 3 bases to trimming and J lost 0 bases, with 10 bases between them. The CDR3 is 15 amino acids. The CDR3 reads CASSQKKGSTDTQYF. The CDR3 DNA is TGTGCCAGCAGCCAGAAAAAGGGCAGCACAGATACGCAGTATTTT.

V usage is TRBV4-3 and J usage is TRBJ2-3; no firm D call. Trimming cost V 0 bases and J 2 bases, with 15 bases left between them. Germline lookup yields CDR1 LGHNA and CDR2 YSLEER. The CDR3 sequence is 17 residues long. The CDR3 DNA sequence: TGCGCCAGCAGCCAAGATGGCCGGGTTGGAACCACAGATACGCAGTATTTT. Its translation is CASSQDGRVGTTDTQYF.

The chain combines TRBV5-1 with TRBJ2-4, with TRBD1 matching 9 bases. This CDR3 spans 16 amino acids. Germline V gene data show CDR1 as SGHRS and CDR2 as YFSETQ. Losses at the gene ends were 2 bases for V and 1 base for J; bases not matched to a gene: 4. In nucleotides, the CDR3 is TGCGCCAGCAGCTTTACAGGGGGCTGGGCCAAAAACATTCAGTACTTC. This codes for CASSFTGGWAKNIQYF.

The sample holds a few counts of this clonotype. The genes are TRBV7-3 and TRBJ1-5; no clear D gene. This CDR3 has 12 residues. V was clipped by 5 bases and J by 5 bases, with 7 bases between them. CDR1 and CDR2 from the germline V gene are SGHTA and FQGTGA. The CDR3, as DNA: TGTGCCAGCAGCCCCGAGGATCAGCCCCAGCATTTT. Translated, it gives CASSPEDQPQHF.

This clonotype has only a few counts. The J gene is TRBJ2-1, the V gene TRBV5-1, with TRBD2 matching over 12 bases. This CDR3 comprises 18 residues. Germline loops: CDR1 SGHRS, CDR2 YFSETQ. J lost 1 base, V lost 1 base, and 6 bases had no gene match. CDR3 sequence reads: CASSLRGLAGRSYNEQFF. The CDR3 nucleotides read TGCGCCAGCAGCTTGAGGGGACTAGCGGGCCGATCCTACAATGAGCAGTTCTTC.

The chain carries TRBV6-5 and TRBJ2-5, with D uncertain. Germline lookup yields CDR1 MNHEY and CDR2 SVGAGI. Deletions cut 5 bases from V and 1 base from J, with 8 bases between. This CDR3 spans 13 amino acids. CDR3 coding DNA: TGTGCCAGCAGTCACTACACCCAAGAGACCCAGTACTTC. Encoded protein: CASSHYTQETQYF.

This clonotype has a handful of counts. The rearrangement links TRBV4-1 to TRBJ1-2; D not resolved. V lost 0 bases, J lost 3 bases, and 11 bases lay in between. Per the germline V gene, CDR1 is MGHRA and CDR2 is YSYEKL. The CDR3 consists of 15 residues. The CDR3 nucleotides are TGCGCCAGCAGCCAAGATGGGCTGCGGGACTATGGCTACACCTTC. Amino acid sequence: CASSQDGLRDYGYTF.

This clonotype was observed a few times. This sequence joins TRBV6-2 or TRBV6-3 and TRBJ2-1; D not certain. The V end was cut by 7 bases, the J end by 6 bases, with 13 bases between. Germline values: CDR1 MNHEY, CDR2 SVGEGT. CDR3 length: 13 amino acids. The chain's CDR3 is CASMVSGGNEQFF. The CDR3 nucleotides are TGTGCCAGCATGGTATCGGGCGGCAATGAGCAGTTCTTC.

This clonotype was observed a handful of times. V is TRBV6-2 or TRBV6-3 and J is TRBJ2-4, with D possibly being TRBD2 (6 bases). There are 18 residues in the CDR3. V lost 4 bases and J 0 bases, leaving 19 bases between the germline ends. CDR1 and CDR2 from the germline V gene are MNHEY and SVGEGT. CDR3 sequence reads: CASSSEGWRNRAKNIQYF. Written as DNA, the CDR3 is TGTGCCAGCAGTTCGGAGGGGTGGAGGAACAGAGCCAAAAACATTCAGTACTTC.

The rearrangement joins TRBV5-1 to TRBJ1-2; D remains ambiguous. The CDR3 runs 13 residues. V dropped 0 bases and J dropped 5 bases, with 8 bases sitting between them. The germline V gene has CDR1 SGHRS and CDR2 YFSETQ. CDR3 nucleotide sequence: TGCGCCAGCAGCTTGGATCTGGGGTATGGCTACACCTTC. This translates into CASSLDLGYGYTF. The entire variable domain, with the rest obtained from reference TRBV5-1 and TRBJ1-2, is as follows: KAGVTQTPRYLIKTRGQQVTLSCSPISGHRSVSWYQQTPGQGLQFLFEYFSETQRNKGNFPGRFSGRQFSNSRSEMNVSTLELGDSALYLCASSLDLGYGYTFGSGTRLTVV.

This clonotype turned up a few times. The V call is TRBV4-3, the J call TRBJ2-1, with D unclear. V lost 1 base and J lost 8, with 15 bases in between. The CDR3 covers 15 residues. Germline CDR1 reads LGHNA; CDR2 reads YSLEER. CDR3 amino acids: CASSQAHAGADEQFF. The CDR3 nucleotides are TGCGCCAGCAGCCAAGCCCACGCAGGTGCGGATGAGCAGTTCTTC.

This CDR3 is CASSPTPDTEAFF. The CDR3 region has the DNA TGTGCCAGCAGCCCTACCCCGGACACTGAAGCTTTCTTT. This rearrangement joins TRBV11-2 to TRBJ1-1; D call uncertain. Per germline, CDR1 SGHAT and CDR2 FQNNGV. The CDR3 spans 13 residues. Trimming cost V 5 bases and J 3 bases, with 10 bases left between them.

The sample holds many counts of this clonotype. The CDR3 nucleotides read TGCGCCAGCAGCTCTCCCGGGGCGGCAGAAGCTTTCTTT. Translated: CASSSPGAAEAFF. The V and J genes are TRBV5-1 and TRBJ1-1, with D possibly matching TRBD1 (5 bases). The V gene's germline CDR1 is SGHRS and CDR2 YFSETQ. Trimming cost V 3 bases and J 8 bases, with 14 bases left between them. The CDR3 sequence is 13 residues long.

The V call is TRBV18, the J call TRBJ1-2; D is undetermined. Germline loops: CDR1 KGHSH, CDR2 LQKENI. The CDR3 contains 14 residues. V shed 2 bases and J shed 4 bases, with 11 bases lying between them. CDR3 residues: CASSPSKETYGYTF. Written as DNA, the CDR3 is TGTGCCAGCTCACCATCAAAAGAGACCTATGGCTACACCTTC.

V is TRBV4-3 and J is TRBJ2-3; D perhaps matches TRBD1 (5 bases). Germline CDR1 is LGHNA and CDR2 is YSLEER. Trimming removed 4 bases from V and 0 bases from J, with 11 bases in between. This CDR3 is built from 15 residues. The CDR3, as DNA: TGCGCCAGCAGCCGCCTACAGGAAAGCACAGATACGCAGTATTTT. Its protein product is CASSRLQESTDTQYF.

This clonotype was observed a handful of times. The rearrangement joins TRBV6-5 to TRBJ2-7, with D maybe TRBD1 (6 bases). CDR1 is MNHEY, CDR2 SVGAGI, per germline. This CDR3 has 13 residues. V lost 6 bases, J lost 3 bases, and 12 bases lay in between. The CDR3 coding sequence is TGTGCCAGCAGGGGACGAGGGGGCTACGAGCAGTACGTC. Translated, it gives CASRGRGGYEQYV.

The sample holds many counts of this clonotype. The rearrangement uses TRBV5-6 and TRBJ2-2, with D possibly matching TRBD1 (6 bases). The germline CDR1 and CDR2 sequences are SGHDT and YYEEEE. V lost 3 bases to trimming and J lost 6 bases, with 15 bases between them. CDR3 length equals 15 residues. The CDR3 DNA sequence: TGTGCCAGCAGCTCAGAGAAACAGGGCGCCGGGGAGCTGTTTTTT. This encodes CASSSEKQGAGELFF.